The present entry profiles one T cell receptor beta chain with its context. Its antigen is still unknown. The source of the sample is a study of human T cells and chemical hapten exposure. Germline V gene lookup returns CDR1 MNHEY and CDR2 SVGAGI. Trimming cost V 4 bases and J 7 bases, with 17 bases left between them. The CDR3 has 16 residues. The study's library attached unique molecular identifiers to single cDNA molecules. As handled by the study authors: Ranging from roughly 20,000 to 750,000, TCR counts per sample had a median value of approximately 99,000. TCRdb independently ran MiXCR on the RACE reads; one entry per CDR3 protein. TCRdb's processing, not the authors' own work, is the source of the V and J calls. This table holds 150,000 to 200,000 distinct CDR3 sequences, roughly 15% found once. Sample time point: patch test 1, 2 weeks after DPC sensitization. Sample treatment: therapeutic diphenylcyclopropenone sensitization with weekly scalp DPC. The study extracted total RNA from unfractionated whole blood.

Study findings and constraints: Those TCRs sitting above 1 in 1000 frequency stayed the same with DPC sensitization.

The clonotype was recovered from a woman in her 30s with alopecia areata. Some clones in this sample may be carry-over from other donors' samples. This specimen was whole blood, taken in connection with sensitization to the hapten diphenylcyclopropenone (DPC). The rearrangement joins TRBV6-5 to TRBJ1-6; D might be TRBD1 (5 bases). The CDR3 spells CASSLRGESRNSPLHF. The CDR3 nucleotides are TGTGCCAGCAGTTTGAGGGGCGAGTCGCGGAATTCACCCCTCCACTTT.